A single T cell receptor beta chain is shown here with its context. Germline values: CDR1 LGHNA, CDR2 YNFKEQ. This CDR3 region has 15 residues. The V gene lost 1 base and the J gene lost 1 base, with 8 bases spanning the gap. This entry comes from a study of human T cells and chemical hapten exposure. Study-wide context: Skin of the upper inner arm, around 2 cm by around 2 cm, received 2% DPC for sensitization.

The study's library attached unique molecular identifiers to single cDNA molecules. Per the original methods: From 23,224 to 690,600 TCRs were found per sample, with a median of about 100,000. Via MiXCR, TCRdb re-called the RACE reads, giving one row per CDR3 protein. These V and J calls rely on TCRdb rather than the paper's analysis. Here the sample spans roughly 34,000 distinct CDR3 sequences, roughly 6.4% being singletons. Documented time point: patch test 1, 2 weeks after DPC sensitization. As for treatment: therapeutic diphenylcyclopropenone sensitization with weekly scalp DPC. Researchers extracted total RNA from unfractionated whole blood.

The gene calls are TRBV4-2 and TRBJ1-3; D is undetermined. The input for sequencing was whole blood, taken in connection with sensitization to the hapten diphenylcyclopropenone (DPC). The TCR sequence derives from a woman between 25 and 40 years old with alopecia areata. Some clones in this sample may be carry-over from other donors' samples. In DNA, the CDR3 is TGTGCCAGCAGCCAAGGACCGGGATCTGGAAACACCATATATTTT. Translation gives CASSQGPGSGNTIYF.